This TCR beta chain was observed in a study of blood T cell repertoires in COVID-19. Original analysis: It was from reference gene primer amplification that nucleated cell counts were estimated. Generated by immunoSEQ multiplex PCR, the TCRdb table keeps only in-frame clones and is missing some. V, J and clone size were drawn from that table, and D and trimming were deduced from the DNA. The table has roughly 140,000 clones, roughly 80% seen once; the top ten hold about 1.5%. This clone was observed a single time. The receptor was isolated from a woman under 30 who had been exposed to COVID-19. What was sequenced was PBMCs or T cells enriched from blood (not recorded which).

The CDR3 bases are TGTGCCAGCAGTACCCAAGGCGGCAGGGGCCTCTATGGCTACACCTTC. Its protein product is CASSTQGGRGLYGYTF. The chain uses TRBV28 and TRBJ1-2; TRBD1 might be the D (6 bases). This CDR3 spans 16 amino acids. The V end was cut by 5 bases, the J end by 4 bases, with 20 bases between. Looked up from germline, CDR1 is MDHEN and CDR2 is SYDVKM.